The 13 T cell receptor beta chains given below trace back to one sample, sequenced in a study of shared clonotypes between healthy human individuals. Assay: immunoSEQ multiplex PCR; the TCRdb copy retains only in-frame clones and omits some. The profile shows about 1.5 million clones, about 96% of them singletons. The material sequenced was naive CD4+ T cells sorted from blood. Subset indicated: CD45RA+ positively selected. The origin of the receptors is a man between 25 and 39 years old in good health.

The chain combines TRBV27 with TRBJ2-3; D is uncertain. CDR1 is MNHEY and CDR2 is SMNVEV in the germline V gene (reference sequence). The CDR3 is 18 residues long. Trimming left V 0 bases short and J 0 bases short, with 16 bases between. This CDR3 is CASSLSRVLDPSTDTQYF. CDR3 sequence (DNA): TGTGCCAGCAGTTTATCACGAGTATTAGACCCTAGCACAGATACGCAGTATTTT.

V and J are TRBV7-2 and TRBJ2-2; D is possibly TRBD1 (5 bases). The CDR3 has 18 residues. The germline gives CDR1 SGHTA, CDR2 FQGNSA. V dropped 1 base and J dropped 1 base, with 16 bases sitting between them. The CDR3 DNA follows: TGTGCCAGCAGCTTAGAACGATGGATCACAGGGAACACCGGGGAGCTGTTTTTT. This codes for CASSLERWITGNTGELFF. Filled out from reference TRBV7-2 and TRBJ2-2, the complete variable domain reads GAGVSQSPSNKVTEKGKDVELRCDPISGHTALYWYRQSLGQGLEFLIYFQGNSAPDKSGLPSDRFSAERTGGSVSTLTIQRTQQEDSAVYLCASSLERWITGNTGELFFGEGSRLTVL.

This chain joins TRBV6-1 and TRBJ2-7, with 8 bases matching TRBD2. The germline V gene encodes CDR1 MNHNS and CDR2 SASEGT. V was clipped by 3 bases and J by 4 bases; unmatched bases: 8. The length of the CDR3 is 15 residues. The CDR3 loop reads CASSEPPGGWYEQYF. Written as DNA, the CDR3 is TGTGCCAGCAGTGAGCCGCCGGGAGGGTGGTACGAGCAGTACTTC.

The chain combines TRBV15 with TRBJ1-5; D might be TRBD1 (5 bases). The CDR3 has 17 residues. CDR1 is LNHNV and CDR2 is YYDKDF in the germline V gene (reference sequence). Trimming shortened V by 4 bases and J by 0 bases, and 16 bases separated the two germline ends. The CDR3 DNA follows: TGTGCCACCAGCAAGAAACGTGACAGTTATAGCAATCAGCCCCAGCATTTT. It encodes CATSKKRDSYSNQPQHF. Full variable domain (missing parts from reference TRBV15 and TRBJ1-5): DAMVIQNPRYQVTQFGKPVTLSCSQTLNHNVMYWYQQKSSQAPKLLFHYYDKDFNNEADTPDNFQSRRPNTSFCFLDIRSPGLGDTAMYLCATSKKRDSYSNQPQHFGDGTRLSIL.

V usage is TRBV5-5 and J usage is TRBJ2-7; D is perhaps TRBD2 (6 bases). From germline, CDR1 is SGHKS and CDR2 YYEKEE (reference sequence). This CDR3 is built from 17 residues. The V and J ends lost 3 bases and 4 bases respectively, with 23 bases between them. CDR3 DNA: TGTGCCAGCAGCTGGGGGACCGGGACCCCCGCGGGGTACGAGCAGTACTTC. Protein sequence: CASSWGTGTPAGYEQYF.

This rearrangement joins TRBV28 to TRBJ1-3; D is perhaps TRBD1 (5 bases). From germline, CDR1 is MDHEN and CDR2 SYDVKM. V was cut by 2 bases and J by 4 bases, with 18 bases left in between. The CDR3 runs to 17 residues. The CDR3 region is CASSLLIGGSGGNTIYF. The CDR3 coding sequence is TGTGCCAGCAGTTTACTTATCGGGGGGTCGGGAGGAAACACCATATATTTT.

The chain employs TRBV29-1 and TRBJ2-7; 9 bases fit TRBD2. This CDR3 is built from 15 residues. Germline V gives CDR1 SQVTM, CDR2 ANQGSEA. V lost 1 base, J lost 2 bases, and 6 bases stayed unmatched. The CDR3 coding sequence is TGCAGCGTTGAAGTGGGACTAGCAGATCCCTACGAGCAGTACTTC. It encodes CSVEVGLADPYEQYF.

The chain has TRBV30 and TRBJ2-1; a possible D gene is TRBD2 (6 bases). V lost 5 bases to trimming and J lost 5 bases, with 22 bases between them. The CDR3 runs to 16 residues. CDR1 is GTSNPN and CDR2 is SVGIG in the germline V gene (reference sequence). The CDR3 sequence: CAWLPGTFLGHNEQFF. The CDR3 DNA sequence: TGTGCCTGGTTGCCCGGGACTTTTTTGGGGCACAATGAGCAGTTCTTC. The full variable domain, its missing parts supplied by reference TRBV30 and TRBJ2-1, is SQTIHQWPATLVQPVGSPLSLECTVEGTSNPNLYWYRQAAGRGLQLLFYSVGIGQISSEVPQNLSASRPQDRQFILSSKKLLLSDSGFYLCAWLPGTFLGHNEQFFGPGTRLTVL.

Concerning this clone itself: Other DNA sequences from this sample encode an identical CDR3 as well. The V call is TRBV14, the J call TRBJ2-3, with unresolved D. This CDR3 has 13 residues. The germline V and J ends were trimmed by 0 bases and 4 bases, with 5 bases remaining between them. Per germline, CDR1 SGHDN and CDR2 FVKESK. The CDR3 nucleotides are TGTGCCAGCAGCCAAGATTGGGCAGATACGCAGTATTTT. Its translation: CASSQDWADTQYF.

The chain is built from TRBV7-9 and TRBJ2-5, with 11 bases fitting TRBD2. CDR1 SEHNR and CDR2 FQNEAQ come from the germline V gene (reference sequence). There are 18 residues in the CDR3. Germline trimming cut 2 bases from V and 5 bases from J; bases unmatched to any gene: 13. CDR3 bases: TGTGCCAGCAGCTTAATTGCCGGACTAGCGGGTTCTGGTGAGACCCAGTACTTC. It codes for CASSLIAGLAGSGETQYF. Looking up the rest from reference TRBV7-9 and TRBJ2-5 gives the full variable domain: DTGVSQNPRHKITKRGQNVTFRCDPISEHNRLYWYRQTLGQGPEFLTYFQNEAQLEKSRLLSDRFSAERPKGSFSTLEIQRTEQGDSAMYLCASSLIAGLAGSGETQYFGPGTRLLVL.

J is TRBJ1-2 and V is TRBV28, with 7 bases matching TRBD1. Losses at the gene ends were 5 bases for V and 4 bases for J; bases not matched to a gene: 10. This CDR3 has 15 amino acids. From germline, CDR1 is MDHEN and CDR2 SYDVKM. This chain's CDR3 is CASSPGQGVRYGYTF. The CDR3 coding sequence is TGTGCCAGCAGTCCGGGGCAGGGGGTTCGCTATGGCTACACCTTC.

V is TRBV28 and J is TRBJ2-1, with 11 bases that match TRBD2. V trimming: 6 bases; J trimming: 0 bases; junction bases outside the gene matches: 13. CDR3 size: 19 residues. The germline gives CDR1 MDHEN, CDR2 SYDVKM. CDR3 sequence (DNA): TGTGCCAGCAGGAGTTCGACTCCACTAGCGGGAGTCTCCTACAATGAGCAGTTCTTC. This codes for CASRSSTPLAGVSYNEQFF.

The rearrangement links TRBV28 to TRBJ2-2, with a tentative D call TRBD1 (5 bases). CDR1 is MDHEN and CDR2 is SYDVKM in the germline V gene. CDR3 length: 15 residues. Trimming removed 5 bases at V and 0 bases at J, with 10 bases between. The CDR3 DNA follows: TGTGCCAGCAGTGGGGCAGGGACGAACACCGGGGAGCTGTTTTTT. Translated: CASSGAGTNTGELFF.